This entry is about one T cell receptor (beta chain). Measured with immunoSEQ multiplex PCR; TCRdb has only the in-frame clones, and not every one. The sample has tens of thousands of clones; 85% to 95% are singletons. The sample originates from a study of T cell changes during pregnancy in multiple sclerosis. This CDR3 spans 17 amino acids. Unmatched junction bases numbered 18, after V lost 4 bases and J lost 8 bases. CDR1 and CDR2 (germline): LGHNA, YSLEER. The sample in question was CD4+ T cells from peripheral blood mononuclear cells, obtained in the third trimester of pregnancy. The rearrangement links TRBV4-3 to TRBJ1-2; TRBD1 matches at 8 bases. The sequence derives from a female donor with multiple sclerosis, enrolled in a pregnancy study. The CDR3 DNA follows: TGCGCCAGCAGCCTCATGGGGGCCAGGGGGCGATCCTGGGGCTACACCTTC. It encodes CASSLMGARGRSWGYTF.